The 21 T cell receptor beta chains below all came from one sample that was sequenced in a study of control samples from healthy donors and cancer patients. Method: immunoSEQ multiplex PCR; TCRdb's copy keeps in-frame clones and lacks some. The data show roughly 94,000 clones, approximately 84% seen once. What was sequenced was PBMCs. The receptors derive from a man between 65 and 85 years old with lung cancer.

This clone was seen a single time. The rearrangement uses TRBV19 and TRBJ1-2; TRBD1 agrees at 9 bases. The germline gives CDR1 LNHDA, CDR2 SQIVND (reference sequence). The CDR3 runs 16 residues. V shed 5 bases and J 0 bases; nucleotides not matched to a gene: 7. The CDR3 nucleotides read TGTGCCAGTAGTTCCAGGACAGGGGTTGCTAACTATGGCTACACCTTC. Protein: CASSSRTGVANYGYTF.

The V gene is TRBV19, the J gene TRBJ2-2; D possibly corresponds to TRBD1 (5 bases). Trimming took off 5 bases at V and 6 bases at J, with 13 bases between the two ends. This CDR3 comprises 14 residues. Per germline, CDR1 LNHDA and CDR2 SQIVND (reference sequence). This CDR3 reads CASSGAGRAGELFF. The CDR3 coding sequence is TGTGCCAGTAGTGGGGCAGGGCGAGCCGGGGAGCTGTTTTTT.

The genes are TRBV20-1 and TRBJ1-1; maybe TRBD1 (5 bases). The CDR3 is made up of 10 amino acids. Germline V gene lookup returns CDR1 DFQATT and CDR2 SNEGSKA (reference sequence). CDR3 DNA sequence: TGCAGGGGGCGGAACACTGAAGCTTTCTTT. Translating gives CRGRNTEAFF.

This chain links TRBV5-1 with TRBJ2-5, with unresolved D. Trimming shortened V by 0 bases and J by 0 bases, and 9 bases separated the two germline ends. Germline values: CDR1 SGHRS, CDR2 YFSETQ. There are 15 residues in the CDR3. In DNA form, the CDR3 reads TGCGCCAGCAGCTTGGGGGAATTGGACCAAGAGACCCAGTACTTC. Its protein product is CASSLGELDQETQYF.

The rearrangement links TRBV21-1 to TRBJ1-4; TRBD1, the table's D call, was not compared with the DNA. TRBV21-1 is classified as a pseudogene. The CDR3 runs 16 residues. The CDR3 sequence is CASSKSTGSGHEKLFF. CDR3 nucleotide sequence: TGTGCCAGCAGCAAATCGACAGGTTCGGGGCATGAAAAACTGTTTTTT.

CDR3 sequence reads: CASSRAAQSGANVLTF. CDR3 sequence (DNA): TGTGCCAGCTCACGTGCCGCGCAGTCTGGGGCCAACGTCCTGACTTTC. This rearrangement joins TRBV18 to TRBJ2-6; D ambiguous. V lost 4 bases and J 1 base, leaving 11 bases between the germline ends. Germline assignment: CDR1 KGHSH and CDR2 LQKENI. This CDR3 region has 16 residues.

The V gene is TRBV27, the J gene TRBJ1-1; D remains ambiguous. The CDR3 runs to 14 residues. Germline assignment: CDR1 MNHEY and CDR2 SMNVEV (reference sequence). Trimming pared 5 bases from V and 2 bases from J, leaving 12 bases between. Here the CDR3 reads CASSSGGLNTEAFF. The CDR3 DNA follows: TGTGCCAGCAGTAGTGGAGGGCTAAACACTGAAGCTTTCTTT.

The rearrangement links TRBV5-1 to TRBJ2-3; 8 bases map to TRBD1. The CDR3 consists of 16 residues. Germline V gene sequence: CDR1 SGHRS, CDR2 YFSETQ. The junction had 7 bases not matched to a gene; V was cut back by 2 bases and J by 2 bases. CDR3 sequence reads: CASSFDRDRPTDTQYF. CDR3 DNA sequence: TGCGCCAGCAGCTTTGACCGGGACAGGCCCACAGATACGCAGTATTTT.

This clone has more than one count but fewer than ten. The CDR3 here is CASSSAGTGYNEQFF. Written as DNA, the CDR3 is TGTGCCAGCAGCTCAGCCGGGACTGGTTACAATGAGCAGTTCTTC. The V and J genes are TRBV5-5 and TRBJ2-1; D is possibly TRBD2 (6 bases). The ends were cut back, 3 bases at V and 4 bases at J, with 14 bases in the middle. CDR1 and CDR2 from the germline V gene are SGHKS and YYEKEE (reference sequence). The CDR3 is 15 amino acids.

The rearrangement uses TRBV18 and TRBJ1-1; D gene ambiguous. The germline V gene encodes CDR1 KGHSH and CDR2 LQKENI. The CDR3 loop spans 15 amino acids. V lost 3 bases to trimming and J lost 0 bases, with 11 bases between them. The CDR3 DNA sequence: TGTGCCAGCTCACCGGCGCAGCCCATGAACACTGAAGCTTTCTTT. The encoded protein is CASSPAQPMNTEAFF.

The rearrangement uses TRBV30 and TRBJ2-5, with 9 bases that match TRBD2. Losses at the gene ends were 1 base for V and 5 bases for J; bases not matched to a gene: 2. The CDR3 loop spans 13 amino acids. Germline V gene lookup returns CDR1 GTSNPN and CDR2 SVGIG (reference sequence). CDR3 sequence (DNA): TGTGCCTGGAGTGGTCTAGCGGGGGAGACCCAGTACTTC. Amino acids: CAWSGLAGETQYF.

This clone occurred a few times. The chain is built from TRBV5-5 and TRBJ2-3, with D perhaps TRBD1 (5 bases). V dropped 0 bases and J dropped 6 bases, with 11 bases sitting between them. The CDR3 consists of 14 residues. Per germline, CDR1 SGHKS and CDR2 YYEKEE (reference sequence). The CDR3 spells CASSLESGWDTQYF. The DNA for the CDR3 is TGTGCCAGCAGCTTGGAGTCAGGGTGGGATACGCAGTATTTT.

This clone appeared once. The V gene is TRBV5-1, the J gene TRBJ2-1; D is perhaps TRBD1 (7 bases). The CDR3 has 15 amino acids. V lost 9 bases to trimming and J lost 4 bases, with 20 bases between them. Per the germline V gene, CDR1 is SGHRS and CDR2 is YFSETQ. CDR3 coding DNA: TGCGCCACCATGCTGGAGGGGGCCTCATACAATGAGCAGTTCTTC. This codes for CATMLEGASYNEQFF. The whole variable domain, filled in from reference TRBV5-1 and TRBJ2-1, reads KAGVTQTPRYLIKTRGQQVTLSCSPISGHRSVSWYQQTPGQGLQFLFEYFSETQRNKGNFPGRFSGRQFSNSRSEMNVSTLELGDSALYLCATMLEGASYNEQFFGPGTRLTVL.

DNA of the CDR3: TGTGCCTGGAAACAGGCTCGCACAGATACGCAGTATTTT. It codes for CAWKQARTDTQYF. The chain recombines TRBV30 with TRBJ2-3; D possibly corresponds to TRBD1 (5 bases). The length of the CDR3 is 13 residues. V dropped 4 bases and J dropped 1 base, with 9 bases sitting between them. The germline CDR1 and CDR2 sequences are GTSNPN and SVGIG (reference sequence).

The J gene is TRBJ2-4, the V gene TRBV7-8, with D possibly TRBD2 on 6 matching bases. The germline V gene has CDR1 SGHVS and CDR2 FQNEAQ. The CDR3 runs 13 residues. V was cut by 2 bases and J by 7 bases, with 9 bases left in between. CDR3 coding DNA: TGTGCCAGCAGCTTAACCCTAGCGAACATTCAGTACTTC. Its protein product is CASSLTLANIQYF.

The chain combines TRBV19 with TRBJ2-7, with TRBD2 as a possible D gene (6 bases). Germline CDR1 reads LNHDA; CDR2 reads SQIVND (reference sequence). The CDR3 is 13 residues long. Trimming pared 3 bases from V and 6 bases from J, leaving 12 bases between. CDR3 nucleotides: TGTGCCAGTAGTATCGGAGGGCCGGGCGAGCAGTACTTC. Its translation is CASSIGGPGEQYF.

The CDR3 is CASSQEGTYNSPLHF. The CDR3 DNA follows: TGCGCCAGCAGCCAAGAGGGGACCTATAATTCACCCCTCCACTTT. This chain joins TRBV4-1 and TRBJ1-6, with D uncertain. The CDR3 totals 15 residues. Germline CDR1 reads MGHRA; CDR2 reads YSYEKL. V was cut by 0 bases and J by 2 bases, with 5 bases left in between.

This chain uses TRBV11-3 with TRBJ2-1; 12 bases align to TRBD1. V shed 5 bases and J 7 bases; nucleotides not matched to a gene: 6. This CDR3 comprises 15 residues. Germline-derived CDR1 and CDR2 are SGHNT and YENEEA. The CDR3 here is CASSQVGQGANEQFF. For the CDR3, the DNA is TGTGCCAGCAGCCAGGTGGGACAGGGGGCTAATGAGCAGTTCTTC. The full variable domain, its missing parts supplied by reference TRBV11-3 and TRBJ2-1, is EAGVVQSPRYKIIEKKQPVAFWCNPISGHNTLYWYLQNLGQGPELLIRYENEEAVDDSQLPKDRFSAERLKGVDSTLKIQPAELGDSAVYLCASSQVGQGANEQFFGPGTRLTVL.

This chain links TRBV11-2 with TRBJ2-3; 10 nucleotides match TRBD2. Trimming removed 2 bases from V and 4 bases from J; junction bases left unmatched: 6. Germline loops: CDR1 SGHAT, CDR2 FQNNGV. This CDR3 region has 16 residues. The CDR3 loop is CASSLRSGGQSDTQYF. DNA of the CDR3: TGTGCCAGCAGCTTACGTAGCGGGGGGCAGTCAGATACGCAGTATTTT. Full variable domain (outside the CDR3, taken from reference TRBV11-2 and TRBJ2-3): EAGVAQSPRYKIIEKRQSVAFWCNPISGHATLYWYQQILGQGPKLLIQFQNNGVVDDSQLPKDRFSAERLKGVDSTLKIQPAKLEDSAVYLCASSLRSGGQSDTQYFGPGTRLTVL.

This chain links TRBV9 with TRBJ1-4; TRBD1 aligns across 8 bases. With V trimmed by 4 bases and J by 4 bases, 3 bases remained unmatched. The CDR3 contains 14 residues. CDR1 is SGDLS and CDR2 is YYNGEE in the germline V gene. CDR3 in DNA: TGTGCCAGCAGCTCACAGGGGGTTAATGAAAAACTGTTTTTT. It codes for CASSSQGVNEKLFF. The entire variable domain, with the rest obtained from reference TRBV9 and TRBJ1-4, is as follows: DSGVTQTPKHLITATGQRVTLRCSPRSGDLSVYWYQQSLDQGLQFLIQYYNGEERAKGNILERFSAQQFPDLHSELNLSSLELGDSALYFCASSSQGVNEKLFFGSGTQLSVL.

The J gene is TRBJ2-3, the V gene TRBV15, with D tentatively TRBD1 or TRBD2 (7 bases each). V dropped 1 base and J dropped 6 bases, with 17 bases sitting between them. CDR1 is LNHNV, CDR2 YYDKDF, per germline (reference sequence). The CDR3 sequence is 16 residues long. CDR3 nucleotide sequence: TGTGCCACCAGCAGAGCCGGACAGGTCGGGGGGGATACGCAGTATTTT. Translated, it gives CATSRAGQVGGDTQYF.